One and the same sample provided the 26 T cell receptor beta chains below, sequenced in a study of blood T cell repertoires in COVID-19 (dated by TCRdb to 2018 to 2020). The protocol used for the library was the immunoSEQ multiplex PCR assay. TCRdb limited this immuneACCESS table to in-frame rearrangements with V and J called. A share of clones is missing; checked studies link under half to unresolved V genes, and the rest is unexplained. This sample holds 150,000 or so clones; about 90% were observed only once. Roughly 4% of the sample is held by the ten biggest clonotypes. The specimen sequenced was PBMCs or T cells enriched from blood (not recorded which). These receptors all come from a woman aged 35 to 49 who had been exposed to COVID-19.

This clone was seen just once. The V and J genes are TRBV29-1 and TRBJ1-2, with TRBD1 identical over 8 bases. The CDR3 is 15 amino acids. The V and J ends lost 3 bases and 7 bases, in that order; junction bases with no gene match: 13. CDR1 is SQVTM, CDR2 ANQGSEA, per germline. The CDR3 DNA is TGCAGCGTTGACTCCTCGGGGCAGGGGGCGGTTGGCTACACCTTC. Translating it yields CSVDSSGQGAVGYTF.

V gene TRBV5-6 combines with J gene TRBJ1-5, with unresolved D. In germline, CDR1 is SGHDT, CDR2 YYEEEE. The CDR3 sequence is 16 residues long. Trimming took 3 bases from V and 0 from J, leaving 13 bases between them. The CDR3 loop is CASSSMSPYSNQPQHF. CDR3 DNA sequence: TGTGCCAGCAGCTCCATGAGCCCTTATAGCAATCAGCCCCAGCATTTT.

The sample holds a few counts of this clone. The gene calls are TRBV6-1 and TRBJ1-5; 8 bases fit TRBD1. The ends lost 3 bases at V and 6 bases at J; junction bases unmatched: 10. Looked up from germline, CDR1 is MNHNS and CDR2 is SASEGT. This CDR3 spans 16 amino acids. The CDR3 spells CASSEAGPGGPQPQHF. The CDR3 DNA reads TGTGCCAGCAGTGAGGCAGGTCCAGGGGGCCCTCAGCCCCAGCATTTT.

V is TRBV6-2 or TRBV6-3 and J is TRBJ1-5; unclear D gene. Per the germline V gene, CDR1 is MNHEY and CDR2 is SVGEGT. V shed 2 bases and J shed 2 bases, with 7 bases lying between them. This CDR3 comprises 14 residues. The CDR3 sequence is CASSYVARNQPQHF. CDR3 nucleotides: TGTGCCAGCAGTTACGTGGCACGCAATCAGCCCCAGCATTTT.

The rearrangement links TRBV7-6 to TRBJ2-5; D remains unclear. The CDR3 extends over 14 amino acids. V was clipped by 1 base and J by 0 bases, with 6 bases between them. Germline CDR1 is SGHVS and CDR2 is FNYEAQ. CDR3 coding DNA: TGTGCCAGCAGCTTAGGAGGATACCAAGAGACCCAGTACTTC. Amino acid sequence: CASSLGGYQETQYF.

CDR3 bases: TGTGCCAGCAGCTTGATGCCGGGACAGGGAAAGCACGAGCAGTACTTC. Protein product: CASSLMPGQGKHEQYF. The rearrangement joins TRBV5-5 to TRBJ2-7, with 9 bases aligning to TRBD1. After removal of 1 base from V and 5 bases from J, the junction contained 10 bases not matched to a gene. The CDR3 totals 16 residues. Germline CDR1 and CDR2: SGHKS and YYEKEE (reference sequence).

This clone has a handful of counts. The chain couples TRBV3-1 (or the pseudogene TRBV3-2) to TRBJ2-1; the match to TRBD2 covers 10 bases. CDR1 LGHDT and CDR2 YNNKEL come from the germline V gene (reference sequence). Germline trimming cut 2 bases from V and 0 bases from J; bases unmatched to any gene: 7. The CDR3 length is 18 residues. The CDR3 here is CASSQLGGLANSYNEQFF. The CDR3 region has the DNA TGTGCCAGCAGCCAACTGGGGGGACTAGCGAACTCCTACAATGAGCAGTTCTTC.

The DNA for the CDR3 is TGTGCCAGCAGAGACAGGGCGGCTGGCTACACCTTC. It specifies CASRDRAAGYTF. This sequence joins TRBV9 and TRBJ1-2; 7 bases are shared with TRBD1. Germline loops: CDR1 SGDLS, CDR2 YYNGEE. The CDR3 loop spans 12 amino acids. V was pared by 5 bases and J by 7 bases, with 5 bases of the junction left unmatched.

This chain links TRBV10-3 with TRBJ1-4; 10 bases map to TRBD1. The CDR3 is 14 residues long. Germline V gene lookup returns CDR1 ENHRY and CDR2 SYGVKD. Trimming removed 6 bases from V and 5 bases from J; junction bases left unmatched: 3. The CDR3 sequence is CAIRPGQGNEKLFF. In nucleotides, the CDR3 is TGTGCCATCAGGCCGGGACAGGGGAATGAAAAACTGTTTTTT.

V is TRBV6-6 and J is TRBJ1-3, with D hard to call. This CDR3 region has 15 residues. Trimming pared 2 bases from V and 0 bases from J, leaving 8 bases between. Germline V gives CDR1 MNHNY, CDR2 SVGAGI (reference sequence). The CDR3 nucleotides read TGTGCCAGCAGTTACGTCCCACTCTCTGGAAACACCATATATTTT. This encodes CASSYVPLSGNTIYF.

V gene TRBV10-1 combines with J gene TRBJ2-1, with 10 bases lining up with TRBD2. V trimming: 4 bases; J trimming: 7 bases; junction bases outside the gene matches: 13. The germline V gene encodes CDR1 WNHNN and CDR2 SYGVQD (reference sequence). There are 17 residues in the CDR3. In nucleotides, the CDR3 is TGCGCCAGCAGTGGGTGGCCTAGCGGGAGCCGGGGGAATGAGCAGTTCTTC. Translated: CASSGWPSGSRGNEQFF.

The rearrangement uses TRBV19 and TRBJ1-2; no reliable D call. The CDR3 contains 15 residues. Germline loops: CDR1 LNHDA, CDR2 SQIVND (reference sequence). Trimming removed 4 bases from V and 0 bases from J, with 12 bases in between. The CDR3 loop is CASSTRLKPNYGYTF. The CDR3 DNA follows: TGTGCCAGTAGTACGCGACTGAAACCTAACTATGGCTACACCTTC.

The rearrangement uses TRBV6-5 and TRBJ2-3, with D perhaps TRBD2 (7 bases). Germline V gene sequence: CDR1 MNHEY, CDR2 SVGAGI. Trimming shortened V by 6 bases and J by 3 bases, and 16 bases separated the two germline ends. This CDR3 is built from 15 residues. The CDR3 loop is CASSLGGAKTDTQYF. CDR3 nucleotide sequence: TGTGCCAGCAGCCTGGGGGGGGCGAAGACAGATACGCAGTATTTT.

The CDR3 protein is CASSVTSGTGDTQYF. The DNA of the CDR3 is TGCGCCAGCAGCGTCACTAGCGGCACTGGGGATACGCAGTATTTT. The J gene is TRBJ2-3, the V gene TRBV10-1, with 8 bases aligning to TRBD2. With V trimmed by 6 bases and J by 6 bases, 11 bases remained unmatched. Germline V gene lookup returns CDR1 WNHNN and CDR2 SYGVQD (reference sequence). The CDR3 consists of 15 residues.

The rearrangement uses TRBV10-3 and TRBJ1-4, with 11 bases identical to TRBD1. Germline V gene sequence: CDR1 ENHRY, CDR2 SYGVKD. Trimming at V came to 6 bases and at J to 7 bases, leaving 4 bases not matched to a gene. The CDR3 spans 14 residues. CDR3 protein: CAISRDRGIEKLFF. CDR3 nucleotides: TGTGCCATCAGCCGGGACAGGGGGATTGAAAAACTGTTTTTT.

The CDR3 loop reads CASSPWTDNPTEAFF. CDR3 DNA sequence: TGTGCCAGCTCACCCTGGACAGACAATCCGACTGAAGCTTTCTTT. The rearrangement joins TRBV18 to TRBJ1-1, with D perhaps matching TRBD1 (6 bases). This CDR3 has 15 residues. V lost 3 bases, J lost 5 bases, and 16 bases lay in between. From germline, CDR1 is KGHSH and CDR2 LQKENI.

This chain connects TRBV7-2 to TRBJ2-1; 13 nucleotides align to TRBD2. Germline CDR1 and CDR2: SGHTA and FQGNSA. The CDR3 is made up of 16 amino acids. Trimming at V came to 1 base and at J to 8 bases, leaving 5 bases not matched to a gene. CDR3: CASSLVGTSGTDEQFF. The DNA for the CDR3 is TGTGCCAGCAGCTTAGTCGGGACTAGCGGGACGGATGAGCAGTTCTTC.

This clone was counted once. This chain uses TRBV10-1 with TRBJ1-1; D is perhaps TRBD1 (5 bases). This CDR3 comprises 14 residues. Germline CDR1 is WNHNN and CDR2 is SYGVQD (reference sequence). The V end was cut by 2 bases, the J end by 4 bases, with 11 bases between. The CDR3: CASSEAGLGTEAFF. Written as DNA, the CDR3 is TGCGCCAGCAGTGAGGCAGGGTTGGGCACTGAAGCTTTCTTT.

The rearrangement joins TRBV5-1 to TRBJ1-4; D call uncertain. Trimming took off 1 base at V and 8 bases at J, with 9 bases between the two ends. The length of the CDR3 is 13 residues. Germline CDR1 and CDR2: SGHRS and YFSETQ. The CDR3 reads CASSLKVREKLFF. In nucleotides, the CDR3 is TGCGCCAGCAGCTTGAAGGTCAGGGAAAAACTGTTTTTT.

This chain joins TRBV7-2 and TRBJ2-1; the D gene is possibly TRBD1 (5 bases). Between the trimmed V and J ends, which lost 5 bases and 7 bases, there was a span of 12 bases. The CDR3 sequence is 13 residues long. The germline V gene encodes CDR1 SGHTA and CDR2 FQGNSA. Here the CDR3 DNA reads TGTGCCAGCAGCCCGCAGGGCCCTAATGAGCAGTTCTTC. Residues: CASSPQGPNEQFF. The entire variable domain, with the rest obtained from reference TRBV7-2 and TRBJ2-1, is as follows: GAGVSQSPSNKVTEKGKDVELRCDPISGHTALYWYRQSLGQGLEFLIYFQGNSAPDKSGLPSDRFSAERTGGSVSTLTIQRTQQEDSAVYLCASSPQGPNEQFFGPGTRLTVL.

The chain couples TRBV28 to TRBJ2-2, with TRBD2 matching over 7 bases. CDR3 length: 14 amino acids. V shed 5 bases, J shed 6 bases, and the junction held 6 bases outside the gene matches. Germline loops: CDR1 MDHEN, CDR2 SYDVKM. CDR3 in amino acids: CASSLAGDPGELFF. The CDR3 nucleotides are TGTGCCAGCAGTCTGGCGGGGGACCCCGGGGAGCTGTTTTTT.

The chain is built from TRBV24-1 and TRBJ2-7; TRBD1 aligns across 7 bases. This CDR3 spans 14 amino acids. In germline, CDR1 is KGHDR, CDR2 SFDVKD. J was trimmed by 4 bases and V by 7 bases; bases with no gene match: 9. The CDR3 nucleotides are TGTGCCACCAGCGCCGGGACAGCCCTTTACGAGCAGTACTTC. Residues: CATSAGTALYEQYF.

The chain recombines TRBV18 with TRBJ1-2; 8 bases agree with TRBD1. The V gene's germline CDR1 is KGHSH and CDR2 LQKENI. V shed 4 bases and J 6 bases; nucleotides not matched to a gene: 13. CDR3 length: 16 residues. The CDR3 reads CASSQTVAGGRDGYTF. DNA for the CDR3: TGTGCCAGCTCACAGACGGTCGCAGGGGGCCGGGATGGCTACACCTTC.

This clone was observed a single time. V is TRBV27 and J is TRBJ2-1, with D hard to call. The CDR3 consists of 13 residues. CDR1 and CDR2 from the germline V gene are MNHEY and SMNVEV (reference sequence). The V gene lost 5 bases and the J gene lost 6 bases, with 11 bases spanning the gap. Here the CDR3 reads CASSALIGNEQFF. CDR3 coding DNA: TGTGCCAGCAGTGCCCTCATCGGCAATGAGCAGTTCTTC.

The chain uses TRBV10-3 and TRBJ2-1, with no clear D. Germline V gene sequence: CDR1 ENHRY, CDR2 SYGVKD. V dropped 3 bases and J dropped 4 bases, with 16 bases sitting between them. The CDR3 covers 16 residues. CDR3 loop: CAISDPRRGEYNEQFF. CDR3 bases: TGTGCCATCAGTGATCCCAGACGAGGCGAATACAATGAGCAGTTCTTC.

The V gene is TRBV24-1, the J gene TRBJ1-4, with 9 bases identical to TRBD1. The V gene's germline CDR1 is KGHDR and CDR2 SFDVKD. V was pared by 11 bases and J by 8 bases, with 8 bases of the junction left unmatched. The CDR3 consists of 13 residues. Here the CDR3 DNA reads TGTGCCAAAATACAGGGGGCGAGGGAAAAACTGTTTTTT. This sequence encodes CAKIQGAREKLFF.